The 5 T cell receptor beta chains listed next were all sequenced from one sample in a study of T cells expressing NK-cell markers. TCRdb re-called the 5' RACE reads and gives one entry per CDR3 protein, without DNA. This repertoire includes 500,000 to 700,000 distinct CDR3 sequences. Sequencing was carried out using blood T cells: a sorted CD56 or NKG2C T cell subset, CD4+ or CD8+ T cells, or bulk PBMC T cells (not recorded which). All receptors come from a man in his late teens or twenties in good health.

The rearrangement uses TRBV18 and TRBJ2-2; TCRdb's D gene call, TRBD1, goes unchecked for lack of DNA. This CDR3 has 16 amino acids. Germline lookup yields CDR1 KGHSH and CDR2 LQKENI. The CDR3 loop is CASSPNRGTNTGELFF. The variable domain in full, with the rest retrieved from reference TRBV18 and TRBJ2-2, is NAGVMQNPRHLVRRRGQEARLRCSPMKGHSHVYWYRQLPEEGLKFMVYLQKENIIDESGMPKERFSAEFPKEGPSILRIQQVVRGDSAAYFCASSPNRGTNTGELFFGEGSRLTVL.

The gene calls are TRBV6-1 and TRBJ2-1. Germline loops: CDR1 MNHNS, CDR2 SASEGT. The CDR3 is made up of 14 amino acids. The CDR3 sequence: CASRTGSSYNEQFF.

The CDR3 loop reads CASSSTSGRAYEQYF. The chain combines TRBV12-3 or TRBV12-4 with TRBJ2-7; TCRdb gives TRBD2 as the D gene, but with no DNA this cannot be confirmed. The CDR3 length is 15 residues.

The V gene is TRBV7-2, the J gene TRBJ2-2. CDR3 length: 15 residues. Germline V gene sequence: CDR1 SGHTA, CDR2 FQGNSA. Here the CDR3 reads CASSLASQRTGELFF.

The rearrangement joins TRBV4-3 to TRBJ2-3; TCRdb returns TRBD2, unconfirmable since there is no DNA. This CDR3 comprises 15 residues. Germline CDR1 reads LGHNA; CDR2 reads YSLEER. Here the CDR3 reads CASSQDEGGEDTQYF.